What follows is one T cell receptor (beta chain) and its context. The data belong to a study of blood T cell repertoires in COVID-19. This table comes from immunoSEQ multiplex PCR, and its TCRdb copy is limited to in-frame clones, with some not included. In the table there are 400,000 to 450,000 clones, 80% to 95% of which are singletons. Germline CDR1 SGHDT, CDR2 YYEEEE. V shed 4 bases and J shed 14 bases, with 15 bases lying between them. CDR3 length equals 12 residues. The chain employs TRBV5-6 and TRBJ1-4; weak D call: TRBD1 (6 bases). What was sequenced was PBMCs or T cells enriched from blood (not recorded which). This clonotype was obtained from a man between 18 and 29 years old who had recovered from COVID-19. The CDR3 region has the DNA TGTGCCAGCAGCGACGGAGACAGGACGCTGTTTTTT. It specifies CASSDGDRTLFF.